This T cell receptor beta chain appears in the sequencing data of a study of immune heterogeneity within non-small cell lung tumors (dated 2018 in TCRdb). Notes on the research overall: By histology, a handful of squamous cell carcinomas, around ten non-squamous carcinomas and 1 tumor not otherwise specified were included. To look at intratumoral immune heterogeneity, the study ran whole-exome sequencing, RNA-seq and TCR beta repertoire sequencing on several spatially distinct regions taken from every NSCLC tumor. Transcriptome data were available for just about 41 loci from around eleven patients, whereas TCR repertoire analysis spanned roughly 56 tumor loci from approximately 14 patients. Binding of neoantigens to the HLA alleles of each patient was predicted with netMHCpan-3.0 for mutant peptides of 8 to 11 amino acids. General findings and caveats noted by the study authors: High-frequency TCR beta clonotypes were largely distinct between individual patients. Within a given patient, the same dominant CDR3B clonotypes showed up repeatedly across loci, although different tumor locations also carried unique high-frequency clones. Local T-cell repertoire clonality showed a statistically significant but moderate positive correlation with local tumor mutational burden (R about 0.34).

The CDR3 runs 14 amino acids, cysteine and phenylalanine included. Of all the DNA, just the CDR3 is kept, 42 bases in frame from base 1. Sequences GTSNPN (CDR1) and SVGIG (CDR2) are obtained from the germline V gene (reference sequence). V drops 5 bases and J drops 1 base, leaving 14 bases in between. Genomic DNA extracted from bulk tumor tissue served as TCR template, with approximately 590 ng gDNA amplified per sample. During surgery, multiple biopsies were taken from each primary tumor, with sampling sites spaced as far apart as possible within the tumor mass. Patients in the study cohort, which was described as untreated, were newly diagnosed NSCLC cases going through curative surgery. Donors were approximately 15 newly diagnosed non-small cell lung cancer patients undergoing surgery with curative intent. Resected tumor masses were reviewed by two independent pathologists. Sequencing was performed only on DNA and RNA samples of high quality.

The TCR beta CDR3 region was amplified with a multiplex PCR system whose first round of approximately 11 cycles used 32 V-gene forward primers and 13 J-gene reverse primers. The first PCR round was done with a QIAGEN Multiplex PCR Kit, and the primer sequences were filed in Chinese patent CN105087789A. In a second PCR round, Illumina universal primers were added with the Phusion High-Fidelity PCR Kit. Paired-end sequencing of TCR libraries was carried out on the Illumina HiSeq X Ten platform at a read length of 151 bp. The authors' analysis ran thus. Cutadapt removed reads without multiplex PCR primers, PEAR merged read pairs, and MiXCR with default settings called CDR3 regions. Repertoire diversity was assessed by Shannon entropy, and clonality was calculated as one minus the Shannon entropy divided by the ln of the count of productive unique sequences. Clonotypes present at frequencies of at least 0.5% were defined as dominant or high-frequency T-cell clones. Through fastp at Q25 and MiXCR, TCRdb rebuilt clones from the public reads, retaining in-frame beta chains. Identical CDR3 protein sequences are pooled into one entry, listed with their most common genes and DNA. For this entry, the V and J calls and clone size follow TCRdb and not the study's own pipeline. The sample table contains 20,000 to 25,000 distinct CDR3 sequences; only one count was recorded for 27% of them. The ten largest clones represent 3% to 4% of the sample.

This clonotype was seen a few times. Its antigen target is currently unknown. No much larger clone is present one base from it, and per-base qualities are unavailable. This chain is built from TRBV30 and TRBJ2-5; TRBD2 could be the D gene, as 7 bases match. Sequencing used lung tumor tissue. The receptor comes from a man aged 35 to 55 with non-small cell lung cancer. The DNA is as follows: TGTGCCTGGGGGGAGGGGGGGATCCAAGAGACCCAGTACTTC. It codes for CAWGEGGIQETQYF.